This T cell receptor beta chain is drawn from a study of CD8+ T cells in alopecia areata. Study details: Treated individuals took tofacitinib by mouth, 5 to 10 mg twice daily.

As for treatment: oral pan-JAK inhibitor, 5-10 mg twice daily. Investigators isolated RNA and reverse transcribed it into cDNA to act as the sequencing template. Profiling relied on immunoSEQ multiplex PCR, and the TCRdb table lists in-frame clones only, not all of them. The repertoire has 75,000 to 80,000 clones, approximately 66% of them found once; the top ten carry about 25%. Germline CDR1 reads MNHEY; CDR2 reads SMNVEV (reference sequence). V was pared by 7 bases and J by 6 bases, with 18 bases between. The CDR3 consists of 14 residues. The V and J genes are TRBV27 and TRBJ1-1; a weak D match, TRBD1 (5 bases). Source: CD8+ T cells sorted from blood, taken at week 24, from a patient treated with tofacitinib. The TCR originated in a human donor with alopecia areata. The CDR3 bases are TGTGCCAGCACCCCTCTCACCCCGGGGGCTGAAGCTTTCTTT. Translating it yields CASTPLTPGAEAFF.